Listed here is a single TCR beta chain. TCRdb re-called the 5' RACE reads through MiXCR, storing one row per CDR3 protein. There are 690,000 or so distinct CDR3 sequences in the sample; under 9% occur only once, and about 0.98% lies in the top ten. This entry comes from a study of identical twins. This CDR3 comprises 17 residues. Germline CDR1 is SNHLY and CDR2 is FYNNEI. The V end was cut by 3 bases, the J end by 0 bases, with 16 bases between. These data were likewise used in another study, on yellow fever vaccine responses in identical twins.

This TCR was sampled from a woman younger than 35 in good health. The V and J genes are TRBV2 and TRBJ2-3, with TRBD2 as a possible D gene (5 bases). Sequencing was done on a sample of PBMCs. The CDR3 coding sequence is TGTGCCAGCAGTGACAGAGCGGACCGTTATAGCACAGATACGCAGTATTTT. Protein product: CASSDRADRYSTDTQYF.